These 16 T cell receptor beta chains were all obtained from the same sample, sequenced in a study of identifying expanded T cells in peripheral blood. TCRdb's copy holds only in-frame clones and misses some; the assay was immunoSEQ multiplex PCR. The sample carries 70,000 to 100,000 clones, about 88% recorded once. Sequenced material: blood. The receptors come from a person aged 18-70 years in good health.

V is TRBV5-6 and J is TRBJ2-5; TRBD2 aligns across 14 bases. Per germline, CDR1 SGHDT and CDR2 YYEEEE. V trimming: 3 bases; J trimming: 7 bases; junction bases outside the gene matches: 8. There are 16 residues in the CDR3. The CDR3 here is CASSSQRLAGGWTQYF. CDR3 nucleotide sequence: TGTGCCAGCAGCTCCCAAAGACTAGCGGGGGGGTGGACCCAGTACTTC.

This rearrangement joins TRBV7-2 to TRBJ2-6; D is unclear. With 1 base removed from V and 0 bases from J, the gap between germline ends came to 7 bases. Germline CDR1 reads SGHTA; CDR2 reads FQGNSA. The CDR3 length is 16 residues. The CDR3 loop is CASSLVHSSGANVLTF. In DNA form, the CDR3 reads TGTGCCAGCAGCTTAGTCCACAGCTCTGGGGCCAACGTCCTGACTTTC.

The chain carries TRBV12-5 and TRBJ2-3; TRBD1 or TRBD2 may be the D gene (5 bases each). CDR3 length: 18 residues. Trimming took 0 bases from V and 6 from J, leaving 22 bases between them. Per the germline V gene, CDR1 is LGHNT and CDR2 is FRNRAP. The CDR3 region has the DNA TGTGCTAGTGGTTTGGTACCGGACGGGGCCTACCTCGGGGATACGCAGTATTTT. Translated, it gives CASGLVPDGAYLGDTQYF.

This chain links TRBV29-1 with TRBJ2-3; 8 nucleotides align to TRBD2. The germline CDR1 and CDR2 sequences are SQVTM and ANQGSEA. This CDR3 is built from 14 residues. The V segment lost 1 base and the J segment 9 bases; nucleotides outside the gene matches: 9. The CDR3 loop is CSVEGPSGGETQYF. As DNA, the CDR3 is TGCAGCGTTGAAGGCCCGAGCGGGGGAGAAACGCAGTATTTT.

The V gene is TRBV5-8, the J gene TRBJ2-3; TRBD2 matches at 15 bases. From germline, CDR1 is SGHTS and CDR2 YDEGEE. The CDR3 sequence is 17 residues long. The V gene end was trimmed by 4 bases and the J gene end by 6 bases; junction bases not matched to a gene: 9. The CDR3 coding sequence is TGTGCCAGCAGCACCCCGGGACTAGCGGGGGGCCGTGATACGCAGTATTTT. Translation gives CASSTPGLAGGRDTQYF.

The chain couples TRBV11-2 to TRBJ2-3; TRBD1 is a possible D gene (6 bases). This CDR3 is 12 amino acids long. Germline loops: CDR1 SGHAT, CDR2 FQNNGV. The germline V and J ends were trimmed by 2 bases and 11 bases, with 11 bases remaining between them. This CDR3 is CASSLITGLQYF. For the CDR3, the DNA is TGTGCCAGCAGCTTAATTACAGGGCTGCAGTATTTT.

This clone turned up a few times. This sequence joins TRBV12-5 and TRBJ2-7; 8 bases line up with TRBD2. The germline CDR1 and CDR2 sequences are LGHNT and FRNRAP. Trimming cost V 5 bases and J 3 bases; bases outside gene matches: 9. The CDR3 runs 15 residues. CDR3 bases: TGTGCTAGTGGTCCCCCCGCCGGGACTAGCTACGAGCAGTACTTC. The encoded protein is CASGPPAGTSYEQYF.

The genes are TRBV7-8 and TRBJ2-7; perhaps TRBD1 as D (6 bases). Trimming shortened V by 1 base and J by 5 bases, and 21 bases separated the two germline ends. Germline V CDR1 and CDR2: SGHVS, FQNEAQ. This CDR3 is built from 17 residues. CDR3 region: CASSLVSGVGPFDEQYF. CDR3 coding DNA: TGTGCCAGCAGCTTAGTATCAGGGGTTGGCCCCTTCGACGAGCAGTACTTC. The whole variable domain, remainder taken from reference TRBV7-8 and TRBJ2-7, is GAGVSQSPRYKVAKRGQDVALRCDPISGHVSLFWYQQALGQGPEFLTYFQNEAQLDKSGLPSDRFFAERPEGSVSTLKIQRTQQEDSAVYLCASSLVSGVGPFDEQYFGPGTRLTVT.

The chain couples TRBV11-3 to TRBJ2-1, with D possibly being TRBD2 (6 bases). CDR1 and CDR2 from the germline V gene are SGHNT and YENEEA. With 7 bases removed from V and 7 bases from J, the gap between germline ends came to 17 bases. This CDR3 contains 14 residues. CDR3 loop: CASTDAGGANEQFF. The CDR3 region has the DNA TGTGCCAGCACCGACGCAGGAGGGGCGAATGAGCAGTTCTTC.

The V call is TRBV9, the J call TRBJ2-1, with D perhaps matching TRBD1 (5 bases). Trimming pared 0 bases from V and 1 base from J, leaving 11 bases between. The germline V gene has CDR1 SGDLS and CDR2 YYNGEE. This CDR3 comprises 16 residues. Written as DNA, the CDR3 is TGTGCCAGCAGCGTAGGTGGACAAATGTCCTACAATGAGCAGTTCTTC. Its translation is CASSVGGQMSYNEQFF. Using reference TRBV9 and TRBJ2-1 for the parts outside the CDR3, the full variable domain is DSGVTQTPKHLITATGQRVTLRCSPRSGDLSVYWYQQSLDQGLQFLIQYYNGEERAKGNILERFSAQQFPDLHSELNLSSLELGDSALYFCASSVGGQMSYNEQFFGPGTRLTVL.

The rearrangement links TRBV2 to TRBJ1-2; D uncertain. CDR1 is SNHLY, CDR2 FYNNEI, per germline. The V and J ends lost 4 bases and 0 bases respectively, with 9 bases between them. CDR3 length: 14 residues. The CDR3 DNA reads TGTGCCAGCAGTGTTGTCTCAGCTAACTATGGCTACACCTTC. Protein sequence: CASSVVSANYGYTF.

The chain is built from TRBV27 and TRBJ1-4; the D is unclear. CDR3 size: 13 residues. From germline, CDR1 is MNHEY and CDR2 SMNVEV (reference sequence). V was cut by 5 bases and J by 8 bases, with 12 bases left in between. The CDR3 DNA follows: TGTGCCAGCAGTGAGGAGGGTGGCGAAAAACTGTTTTTT. This codes for CASSEEGGEKLFF.

The gene calls are TRBV10-3 and TRBJ1-3; no clear D gene. V lost 0 bases, J lost 9 bases, and 9 bases lay in between. The V gene's germline CDR1 is ENHRY and CDR2 SYGVKD. The CDR3 extends over 13 amino acids. The CDR3 region has the DNA TGTGCCATCAGTGAGTCCCAGAGTGGCACCATATATTTT. Its protein product is CAISESQSGTIYF.

A note on this clone: Germline and junction disagree at one end, which may indicate a read error. This chain joins TRBV11-2 and TRBJ2-2; D call uncertain. The CDR3 totals 14 residues. Per the germline V gene, CDR1 is SGHAT and CDR2 is FQNNGV. The CDR3 DNA follows: TGTGCCAGCAGCCCCGACTTAACTCATGGGGAACTGTTTTTT. Its translation is CASSPDLTHGELFF.

A single count supports this clone. The genes are TRBV11-2 and TRBJ2-7; 8 bases line up with TRBD2. Trimming at V came to 5 bases and at J to 0 bases, leaving 15 bases not matched to a gene. The CDR3 sequence is 18 residues long. Germline V gives CDR1 SGHAT, CDR2 FQNNGV. CDR3 residues: CASSPLSRQRGSSYEQYF. DNA of the CDR3: TGTGCCAGCAGCCCGCTGTCACGTCAGCGGGGGAGCTCCTACGAGCAGTACTTC.

The rearrangement joins TRBV14 to TRBJ2-7, with TRBD1 matching 7 bases. The CDR3 has 15 residues. Germline V gene sequence: CDR1 SGHDN, CDR2 FVKESK. The ends lost 4 bases at V and 0 bases at J; junction bases unmatched: 6. CDR3 amino acids: CASSLDRANSYEQYF. The CDR3 nucleotides read TGTGCCAGCAGCCTCGACAGGGCCAACTCCTACGAGCAGTACTTC.